A selection of T cell receptor beta chains follows, all from one sample in a study of cytotoxic CD8 clonotypes in ibrutinib-treated CLL. Data came from immunoSEQ multiplex PCR; TCRdb stores just in-frame clones and leaves some out. The table shows tens of thousands of clones, with roughly 68% occurring only once. The sequences come from PBMCs, collected after 24 months of ibrutinib treatment. The receptor source for this set is a human donor with chronic lymphocytic leukemia. The CDR3 runs from the conserved cysteine through the conserved F or W. The order of the fields is CDR3 length, V gene, D gene, J gene, clone size, CDR3 protein, CDR3 DNA. D genes are given only for firm matches. Expanded clones are given a class, and other clones once, few, many or no size at all.

cdr3_length: 13; v_call: TRBV7-6; d_call: -; j_call: TRBJ2-7; clone_size: -; cdr3_aa: CASSLVLGSEQYF; cdr3_nt: TGTGCCAGCAGCTTAGTTTTAGGTTCCGAGCAGTACTTC
cdr3_length: 14; v_call: TRBV4-1; d_call: TRBD1; j_call: TRBJ2-1; clone_size: large; cdr3_aa: CASSRETGDNEQFF; cdr3_nt: TGCGCCAGCAGCCGGGAAACAGGGGACAATGAGCAGTTCTTC
cdr3_length: 16; v_call: TRBV5-4; d_call: TRBD1; j_call: TRBJ1-1; clone_size: -; cdr3_aa: CASSLDRRDSDTEAFF; cdr3_nt: TGTGCCAGCAGCTTGGATCGCCGGGACAGCGACACTGAAGCTTTCTTT
cdr3_length: 15; v_call: TRBV5-4; d_call: -; j_call: TRBJ2-1; clone_size: -; cdr3_aa: CASSFTADSYNEQFF; cdr3_nt: TGTGCCAGCAGCTTTACAGCGGACTCCTACAATGAGCAGTTCTTC
cdr3_length: 14; v_call: TRBV18; d_call: -; j_call: TRBJ1-2; clone_size: -; cdr3_aa: CASSPQKGLKGYTF; cdr3_nt: TGTGCCAGCTCACCACAAAAAGGACTGAAAGGCTACACCTTC
cdr3_length: 17; v_call: TRBV5-1; d_call: -; j_call: TRBJ2-3; clone_size: -; cdr3_aa: CASSLALVGEGTDTQYF; cdr3_nt: TGCGCCAGCAGCTTGGCCCTCGTGGGGGAAGGTACAGATACGCAGTATTTT
cdr3_length: 13; v_call: TRBV19; d_call: -; j_call: TRBJ2-7; clone_size: once; cdr3_aa: CASRRTEEYEQYF; cdr3_nt: TGTGCCAGTAGAAGGACAGAGGAATACGAGCAGTACTTC
cdr3_length: 16; v_call: TRBV18; d_call: -; j_call: TRBJ1-5; clone_size: -; cdr3_aa: CASSPPETGRGQPQHF; cdr3_nt: TGTGCCAGCTCACCACCCGAAACAGGGAGAGGTCAGCCCCAGCATTTT
cdr3_length: 14; v_call: TRBV15; d_call: -; j_call: TRBJ1-2; clone_size: -; cdr3_aa: CATTEQGGKGSYTF; cdr3_nt: TGTGCCACCACCGAGCAAGGGGGGAAAGGAAGCTACACCTTC
cdr3_length: 13; v_call: TRBV7-9; d_call: -; j_call: TRBJ1-1; clone_size: many; cdr3_aa: CASSVSQNTEAFF; cdr3_nt: TGTGCCAGCAGTGTAAGCCAGAACACTGAAGCTTTCTTT
cdr3_length: 14; v_call: TRBV19; d_call: -; j_call: TRBJ2-1; clone_size: -; cdr3_aa: CASGGDSSYNEQFF; cdr3_nt: TGTGCCAGCGGGGGAGATAGCTCCTACAATGAGCAGTTCTTC
cdr3_length: 19; v_call: TRBV7-8; d_call: TRBD1; j_call: TRBJ2-2; clone_size: -; cdr3_aa: CASSFRTGQGLGFPGELFF; cdr3_nt: TGTGCCAGCAGCTTCAGAACAGGACAGGGGTTGGGGTTTCCCGGGGAGCTGTTTTTT
cdr3_length: 14; v_call: TRBV5-6; d_call: -; j_call: TRBJ2-7; clone_size: -; cdr3_aa: CASSPGQNIYEQYF; cdr3_nt: TGTGCCAGCAGTCCAGGACAGAACATCTACGAGCAGTACTTC
cdr3_length: 14; v_call: TRBV10-3; d_call: TRBD2; j_call: TRBJ2-5; clone_size: -; cdr3_aa: CAFGLAGYQETQYF; cdr3_nt: TGTGCCTTCGGACTAGCGGGGTACCAAGAGACCCAGTACTTC
cdr3_length: 17; v_call: TRBV7-9; d_call: TRBD1; j_call: TRBJ1-4; clone_size: large; cdr3_aa: CASSFSGTGLYVEKLFF; cdr3_nt: TGTGCCAGCAGCTTTTCCGGGACAGGGCTGTATGTTGAAAAACTGTTTTTT
cdr3_length: 15; v_call: TRBV5-1; d_call: TRBD2; j_call: TRBJ2-1; clone_size: once; cdr3_aa: CASTQAGGSYNEQFF; cdr3_nt: TGCGCCAGCACCCAGGCGGGGGGCTCCTACAATGAGCAGTTCTTC
cdr3_length: 14; v_call: TRBV27; d_call: -; j_call: TRBJ1-1; clone_size: -; cdr3_aa: CASSLRGQNTEAFF; cdr3_nt: TGTGCCAGCAGTTTAAGGGGACAAAACACTGAAGCTTTCTTT
cdr3_length: 15; v_call: TRBV7-8; d_call: TRBD1; j_call: TRBJ2-5; clone_size: -; cdr3_aa: CASSSYDRGGETQYF; cdr3_nt: TGTGCCAGCAGCTCCTATGACAGGGGAGGAGAGACCCAGTACTTC
cdr3_length: 13; v_call: TRBV11-3; d_call: -; j_call: TRBJ2-7; clone_size: few; cdr3_aa: CASSDGDSYEQYF; cdr3_nt: TGTGCCAGCAGCGACGGAGACAGTTACGAGCAGTACTTC
cdr3_length: 15; v_call: TRBV10-3; d_call: -; j_call: TRBJ1-6; clone_size: few; cdr3_aa: CAISEYGTRNSPLHF; cdr3_nt: TGTGCCATCAGTGAATATGGGACGCGTAATTCACCCCTCCACTTT
cdr3_length: 16; v_call: TRBV5-1; d_call: TRBD1; j_call: TRBJ1-1; clone_size: -; cdr3_aa: CASSLSKTGWNTEAFF; cdr3_nt: TGCGCCAGCAGCTTGAGTAAGACAGGGTGGAACACTGAAGCTTTCTTT
cdr3_length: 14; v_call: TRBV2; d_call: -; j_call: TRBJ1-2; clone_size: -; cdr3_aa: CASSENAGWNGYTF; cdr3_nt: TGTGCCAGCAGTGAAAATGCCGGGTGGAATGGCTACACCTTC
cdr3_length: 16; v_call: TRBV19; d_call: TRBD1; j_call: TRBJ1-4; clone_size: -; cdr3_aa: CASSDRGRTTNEKLFF; cdr3_nt: TGTGCCAGTTCCGACAGGGGGCGGACGACTAATGAAAAACTGTTTTTT
cdr3_length: 13; v_call: TRBV30; d_call: -; j_call: TRBJ1-2; clone_size: -; cdr3_aa: CAWSIGYNYGYTF; cdr3_nt: TGTGCCTGGAGTATAGGTTATAACTATGGCTACACCTTC
cdr3_length: 14; v_call: TRBV19; d_call: -; j_call: TRBJ1-1; clone_size: few; cdr3_aa: CASSTRTVYTEAFF; cdr3_nt: TGTGCCAGTAGTACTCGGACAGTTTACACTGAAGCTTTCTTT
cdr3_length: 14; v_call: TRBV2; d_call: -; j_call: TRBJ1-6; clone_size: few; cdr3_aa: CARRSQGRNSPLHF; cdr3_nt: TGTGCCCGCCGCAGCCAGGGGAGGAATTCACCCCTCCACTTT
cdr3_length: 18; v_call: TRBV2; d_call: TRBD2; j_call: TRBJ2-2; clone_size: -; cdr3_aa: CATYKGGAGALPTGELFF; cdr3_nt: TGTGCCACCTACAAGGGGGGAGCGGGGGCCCTTCCCACCGGGGAGCTGTTTTTT
cdr3_length: 13; v_call: TRBV5-5; d_call: -; j_call: TRBJ1-1; clone_size: -; cdr3_aa: CASSLAWNTEAFF; cdr3_nt: TGTGCCAGCAGCTTGGCCTGGAACACTGAAGCTTTCTTT
cdr3_length: 14; v_call: TRBV5-6; d_call: -; j_call: TRBJ1-2; clone_size: -; cdr3_aa: CASTPRRGYYGYTF; cdr3_nt: TGTGCCAGCACCCCTCGGCGGGGCTACTATGGCTACACCTTC
cdr3_length: 15; v_call: TRBV18; d_call: TRBD1; j_call: TRBJ1-2; clone_size: -; cdr3_aa: CASSREGTGGFGYTF; cdr3_nt: TGTGCCAGCTCGCGAGAAGGGACAGGGGGCTTTGGCTACACCTTC
cdr3_length: 13; v_call: TRBV27; d_call: -; j_call: TRBJ2-7; clone_size: -; cdr3_aa: CASSLRHSYEQYF; cdr3_nt: TGTGCCAGCAGTCTTCGCCACTCCTACGAGCAGTACTTC
cdr3_length: 16; v_call: TRBV15; d_call: -; j_call: TRBJ2-7; clone_size: -; cdr3_aa: CATSSGRDSIPYEQYF; cdr3_nt: TGTGCCACCAGCTCAGGGAGGGACAGCATCCCCTACGAGCAGTACTTC
cdr3_length: 12; v_call: TRBV2; d_call: -; j_call: TRBJ1-5; clone_size: -; cdr3_aa: CASSGDAQPQHF; cdr3_nt: TGTGCCAGCAGTGGCGATGCTCAGCCCCAGCATTTT
cdr3_length: 12; v_call: TRBV19; d_call: TRBD1; j_call: TRBJ2-2; clone_size: -; cdr3_aa: CAGRGQTGELFF; cdr3_nt: TGTGCCGGCAGGGGGCAGACCGGGGAGCTGTTTTTT
cdr3_length: 16; v_call: TRBV5-4; d_call: -; j_call: TRBJ1-1; clone_size: few; cdr3_aa: CASSSGGGGQVTEAFF; cdr3_nt: TGTGCCAGCAGCTCAGGAGGTGGGGGGCAAGTCACTGAAGCTTTCTTT
cdr3_length: 17; v_call: TRBV5-1; d_call: -; j_call: TRBJ1-5; clone_size: -; cdr3_aa: CASSLGAGDWSNQPQHF; cdr3_nt: TGCGCCAGCAGCTTGGGGGCAGGCGATTGGAGCAATCAGCCCCAGCATTTT
cdr3_length: 15; v_call: TRBV19; d_call: -; j_call: TRBJ1-4; clone_size: few; cdr3_aa: CASSPRQVGGEKLFF; cdr3_nt: TGTGCCAGTAGTCCCAGACAGGTGGGAGGAGAAAAACTGTTTTTT
cdr3_length: 17; v_call: TRBV30; d_call: TRBD2; j_call: TRBJ2-3; clone_size: -; cdr3_aa: CAWSLAGGLLVTDTQYF; cdr3_nt: TGTGCCTGGAGTCTAGCGGGGGGCCTATTAGTGACAGATACGCAGTATTTT
cdr3_length: 12; v_call: TRBV7-9; d_call: -; j_call: TRBJ1-1; clone_size: -; cdr3_aa: CASSPRSTEAFF; cdr3_nt: TGTGCCAGCAGCCCCCGTAGCACTGAAGCTTTCTTT
cdr3_length: 14; v_call: TRBV5-1; d_call: -; j_call: TRBJ1-4; clone_size: -; cdr3_aa: CASSLTGFNEKLFF; cdr3_nt: TGCGCCAGCAGCTTGACAGGGTTTAATGAAAAACTGTTTTTT
cdr3_length: 13; v_call: TRBV29-1; d_call: -; j_call: TRBJ2-3; clone_size: -; cdr3_aa: CSVEGGRADTQYF; cdr3_nt: TGCAGCGTTGAGGGGGGGCGGGCAGATACGCAGTATTTT
cdr3_length: 15; v_call: TRBV4-3; d_call: -; j_call: TRBJ1-5; clone_size: -; cdr3_aa: CASSQEPGANQPQHF; cdr3_nt: TGCGCCAGCAGCCAAGAGCCGGGGGCCAATCAGCCCCAGCATTTT
cdr3_length: 17; v_call: TRBV14; d_call: TRBD2; j_call: TRBJ2-1; clone_size: few; cdr3_aa: CASSPDREELYGNEQFF; cdr3_nt: TGTGCCAGCAGCCCAGATCGGGAGGAGCTTTATGGCAATGAGCAGTTCTTC
cdr3_length: 13; v_call: TRBV2; d_call: -; j_call: TRBJ1-2; clone_size: -; cdr3_aa: CASREDPNYGYTF; cdr3_nt: TGTGCCAGCAGGGAGGACCCAAACTATGGCTACACCTTC
cdr3_length: 12; v_call: TRBV29-1; d_call: -; j_call: TRBJ1-2; clone_size: -; cdr3_aa: CSVRGESTGYTF; cdr3_nt: TGCAGCGTCCGAGGGGAGTCGACCGGCTACACCTTC
cdr3_length: 16; v_call: TRBV5-4; d_call: TRBD2; j_call: TRBJ2-1; clone_size: -; cdr3_aa: CASSTPGLAGYNEQFF; cdr3_nt: TGTGCCAGCAGCACACCGGGACTAGCGGGGTACAATGAGCAGTTCTTC
cdr3_length: 16; v_call: TRBV19; d_call: TRBD1; j_call: TRBJ2-1; clone_size: -; cdr3_aa: CASSNGPGQVYNEQFF; cdr3_nt: TGTGCCAGTAGTAACGGACCGGGACAGGTTTACAATGAGCAGTTCTTC
cdr3_length: 16; v_call: TRBV11-2; d_call: -; j_call: TRBJ1-4; clone_size: -; cdr3_aa: CASSLRPEFHNEKLFF; cdr3_nt: TGTGCCAGCAGCTTAAGGCCGGAATTTCATAATGAAAAACTGTTTTTT
cdr3_length: 15; v_call: TRBV27; d_call: TRBD1; j_call: TRBJ2-1; clone_size: -; cdr3_aa: CASSLTWDRAHEQFF; cdr3_nt: TGTGCCAGCAGCCTCACATGGGACAGGGCACATGAGCAGTTCTTC
cdr3_length: 17; v_call: TRBV5-1; d_call: TRBD1; j_call: TRBJ1-2; clone_size: -; cdr3_aa: CASSSGETGWVDYGYTF; cdr3_nt: TGCGCCAGCAGCTCAGGAGAGACAGGGTGGGTGGACTATGGCTACACCTTC
cdr3_length: 13; v_call: TRBV27; d_call: TRBD1; j_call: TRBJ2-7; clone_size: -; cdr3_aa: CASSQTGGNEQYF; cdr3_nt: TGTGCCAGCAGTCAGACAGGGGGCAACGAGCAGTACTTC
cdr3_length: 15; v_call: TRBV5-1; d_call: -; j_call: TRBJ1-3; clone_size: few; cdr3_aa: CASSLAGSSGNTIYF; cdr3_nt: TGCGCCAGCAGCTTGGCAGGTTCCTCTGGAAACACCATATATTTT